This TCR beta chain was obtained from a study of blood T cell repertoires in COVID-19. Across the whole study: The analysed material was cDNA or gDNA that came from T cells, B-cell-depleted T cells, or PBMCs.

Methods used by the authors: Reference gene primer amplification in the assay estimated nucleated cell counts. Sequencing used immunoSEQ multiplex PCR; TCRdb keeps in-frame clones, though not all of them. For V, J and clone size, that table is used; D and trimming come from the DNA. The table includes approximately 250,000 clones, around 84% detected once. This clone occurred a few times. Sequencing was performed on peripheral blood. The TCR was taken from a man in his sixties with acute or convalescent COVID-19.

The CDR3 protein is CASSPPRGTPVNTEAFF. CDR3 DNA: TGTGCCAGCAGTCCGCCGAGGGGGACCCCAGTGAACACTGAAGCTTTCTTT. This chain connects TRBV27 to TRBJ1-1; perhaps TRBD1 as D (6 bases). V lost 5 bases, J lost 0 bases, and 19 bases lay in between. CDR3 size: 17 residues. Germline V lookup: CDR1 MNHEY, CDR2 SMNVEV (reference sequence).